This T cell receptor (beta chain) stems from a study of shared clonotypes between healthy human individuals. Profiling relied on immunoSEQ multiplex PCR, and the TCRdb table lists in-frame clones only, not all of them. This table has over a million clones, roughly 97% appearing once. The germline CDR1 and CDR2 sequences are SGHTA and FQGNSA. The CDR3 runs to 15 residues. V lost 5 bases, J lost 2 bases, and 15 bases lay in between. Sequenced input: naive CD4+ T cells sorted from blood. Subset reported: CD45RA+ positively selected. This clonotype was sampled from a man aged 25 to 45 in good health. The chain has TRBV7-2 and TRBJ2-5; D gene unclear. The CDR3: CASSHPGSEQETQYF. The CDR3 DNA reads as TGTGCCAGCAGCCACCCTGGGTCGGAACAAGAGACCCAGTACTTC.